This T cell receptor beta chain was sequenced in a study of cytomegalovirus exposure and HLA in healthy donors. Study-level background: Inside one of the first data releases sat 75 million to 100 million unique TCRs taken from HLA-typed donors.

PCR used 60 Vbeta primers and 13 Jbeta primers. Sequencing was performed with immunoSEQ multiplex PCR; in TCRdb, only in-frame clones are kept and a portion is missing. There are 70,000 to 100,000 clones in the sample; around 81% occur only once, and under 2.5% lies in the top ten. V gave up 3 bases and J gave up 5 bases; unmatched junction bases: 4. Germline V gene sequence: CDR1 MNHEY, CDR2 SMNVEV (reference sequence). This CDR3 comprises 15 residues. This clone was recorded only once. The antigen is undetermined. Study-wide points: Productive rates of about 87% or about 30% were seen for most TCR beta V segments in an earlier analysis.

Sequencing was done on a sample of PBMCs. This receptor was taken from a man aged 18-30 years in good health and CMV-seronegative. The chain has TRBV27 and TRBJ2-3, with TRBD2 identical over 11 bases. For the CDR3, the DNA is TGTGCCAGCAGTTTCATAGCGGGGGGGCGAGATACGCAGTATTTT. Protein product: CASSFIAGGRDTQYF.